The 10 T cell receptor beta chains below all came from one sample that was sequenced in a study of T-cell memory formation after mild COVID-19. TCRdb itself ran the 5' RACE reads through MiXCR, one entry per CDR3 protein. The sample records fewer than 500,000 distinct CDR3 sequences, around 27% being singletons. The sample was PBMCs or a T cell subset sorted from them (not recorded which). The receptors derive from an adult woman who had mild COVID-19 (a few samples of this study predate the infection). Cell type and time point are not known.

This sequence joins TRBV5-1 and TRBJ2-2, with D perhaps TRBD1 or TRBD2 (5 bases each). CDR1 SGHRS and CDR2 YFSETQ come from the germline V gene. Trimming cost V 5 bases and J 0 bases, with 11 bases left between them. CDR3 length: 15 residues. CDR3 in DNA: TGCGCCAGCAGACCCGGGACGGCGAACACCGGGGAGCTGTTTTTT. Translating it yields CASRPGTANTGELFF.

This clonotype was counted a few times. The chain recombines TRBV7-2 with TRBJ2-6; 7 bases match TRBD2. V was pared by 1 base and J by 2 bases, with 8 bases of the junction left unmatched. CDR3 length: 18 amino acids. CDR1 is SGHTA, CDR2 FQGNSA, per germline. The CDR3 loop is CASSLVIGRRAGANVLTF. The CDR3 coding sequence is TGTGCCAGCAGCTTAGTGATCGGGAGGCGGGCTGGGGCCAACGTCCTGACTTTC. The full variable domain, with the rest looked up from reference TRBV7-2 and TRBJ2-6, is GAGVSQSPSNKVTEKGKDVELRCDPISGHTALYWYRQSLGQGLEFLIYFQGNSAPDKSGLPSDRFSAERTGGSVSTLTIQRTQQEDSAVYLCASSLVIGRRAGANVLTFGAGSRLTVL.

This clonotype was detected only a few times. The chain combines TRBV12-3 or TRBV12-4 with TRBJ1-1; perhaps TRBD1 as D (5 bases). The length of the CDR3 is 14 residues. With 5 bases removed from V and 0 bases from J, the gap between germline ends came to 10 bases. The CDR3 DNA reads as TGTGCCAGCAGTCTGCGACAGCTGAACACTGAAGCTTTCTTT. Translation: CASSLRQLNTEAFF.

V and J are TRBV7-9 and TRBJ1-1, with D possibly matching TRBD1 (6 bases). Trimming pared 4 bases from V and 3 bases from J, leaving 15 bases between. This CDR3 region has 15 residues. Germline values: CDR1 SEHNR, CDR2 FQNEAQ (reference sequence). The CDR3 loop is CASSSRRGGYTEAFF. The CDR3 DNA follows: TGTGCCAGCAGCTCGCGCAGGGGTGGATACACTGAAGCTTTCTTT. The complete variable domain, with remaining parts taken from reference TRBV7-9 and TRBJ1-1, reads DTGVSQNPRHKITKRGQNVTFRCDPISEHNRLYWYRQTLGQGPEFLTYFQNEAQLEKSRLLSDRFSAERPKGSFSTLEIQRTEQGDSAMYLCASSSRRGGYTEAFFGQGTRLTVV.

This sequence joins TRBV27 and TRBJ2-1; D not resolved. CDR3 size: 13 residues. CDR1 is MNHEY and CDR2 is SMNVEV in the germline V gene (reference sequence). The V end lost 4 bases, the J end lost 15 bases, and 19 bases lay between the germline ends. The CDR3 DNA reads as TGTGCCAGCAGTTCACAACCGACTGGTTCATGGTTCTTC. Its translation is CASSSQPTGSWFF.

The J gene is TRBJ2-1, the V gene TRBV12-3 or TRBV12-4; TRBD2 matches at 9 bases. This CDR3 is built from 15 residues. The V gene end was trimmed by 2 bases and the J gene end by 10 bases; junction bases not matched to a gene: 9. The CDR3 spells CASSLKGLALKEQFF. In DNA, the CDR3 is TGTGCCAGCAGTTTAAAAGGACTAGCGTTGAAAGAGCAGTTCTTC.

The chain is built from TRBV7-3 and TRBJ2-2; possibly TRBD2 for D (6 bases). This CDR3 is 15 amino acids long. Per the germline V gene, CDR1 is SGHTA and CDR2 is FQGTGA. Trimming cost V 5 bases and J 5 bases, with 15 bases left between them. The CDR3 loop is CASSLGMGGTGELFF. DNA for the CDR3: TGTGCCAGCAGCCTAGGAATGGGAGGAACCGGGGAGCTGTTTTTT.

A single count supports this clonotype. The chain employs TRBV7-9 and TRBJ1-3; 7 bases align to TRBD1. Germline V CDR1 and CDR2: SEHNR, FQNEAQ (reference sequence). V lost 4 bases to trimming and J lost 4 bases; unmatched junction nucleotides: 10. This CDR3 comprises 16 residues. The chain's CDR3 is CASSSVQGPWGNTIYF. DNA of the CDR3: TGTGCCAGCAGCTCCGTACAGGGGCCTTGGGGAAACACCATATATTTT.

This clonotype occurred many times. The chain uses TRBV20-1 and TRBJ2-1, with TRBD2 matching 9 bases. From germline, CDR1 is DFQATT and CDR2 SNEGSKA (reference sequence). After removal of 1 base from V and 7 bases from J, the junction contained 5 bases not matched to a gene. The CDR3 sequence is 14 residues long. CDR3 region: CSARVTSGWNEQFF. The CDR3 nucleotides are TGCAGTGCTAGAGTGACTAGCGGTTGGAATGAGCAGTTCTTC.

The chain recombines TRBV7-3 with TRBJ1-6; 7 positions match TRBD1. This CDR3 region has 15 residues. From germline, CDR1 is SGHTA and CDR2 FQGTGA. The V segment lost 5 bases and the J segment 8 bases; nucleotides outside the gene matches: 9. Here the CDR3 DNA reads TGTGCCAGCAGCCTAGGGTCAGGGGGGTATTCACCCCTCCACTTT. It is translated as CASSLGSGGYSPLHF. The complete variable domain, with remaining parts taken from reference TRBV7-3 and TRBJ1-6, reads GAGVSQTPSNKVTEKGKYVELRCDPISGHTALYWYRQSLGQGPEFLIYFQGTGAADDSGLPNDRFFAVRPEGSVSTLKIQRTERGDSAVYLCASSLGSGGYSPLHFGNGTRLTVT.